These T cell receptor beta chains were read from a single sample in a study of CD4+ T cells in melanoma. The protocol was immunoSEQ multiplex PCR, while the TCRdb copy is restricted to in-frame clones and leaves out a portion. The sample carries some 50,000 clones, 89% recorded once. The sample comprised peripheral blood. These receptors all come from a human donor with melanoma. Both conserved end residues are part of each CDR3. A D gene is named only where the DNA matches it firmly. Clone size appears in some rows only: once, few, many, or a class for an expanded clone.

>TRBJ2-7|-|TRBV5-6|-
TGTGCCAGCAGCTTTGTGTGGGGAAGCCCGCGCTACGAGCAGTACTTC
CASSFVWGSPRYEQYF
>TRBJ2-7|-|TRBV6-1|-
TGTGCCAGCAGTGAGACAGACTACGAGCAGTACTTC
CASSETDYEQYF
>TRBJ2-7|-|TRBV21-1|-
TGTGCCAGCACCACGGTAGAGGGGTATCGGGAGCAGTACTTC
CASTTVEGYREQYF
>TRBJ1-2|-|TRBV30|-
TGTGCCTGGAGTGTATGGGGGGACGGGGGCTACACCTTC
CAWSVWGDGGYTF
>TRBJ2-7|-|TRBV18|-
TGTGCCAGCTCCTTGGGGGTGGCATACGAGCAGTACTTC
CASSLGVAYEQYF
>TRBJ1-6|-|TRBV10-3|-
TGTGCCATCAGTGACGTCAGCGGGGGCAGGAGTAATTCACCCCTCCACTTT
CAISDVSGGRSNSPLHF
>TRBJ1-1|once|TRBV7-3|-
TGTGCCAGCAGCACATCAGCGAACACTGAAGCTTTCTTT
CASSTSANTEAFF
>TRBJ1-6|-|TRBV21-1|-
TGTGCCAGCAGCCCGGGTCACCCTGGGGCCCTCCACTTT
CASSPGHPGALHF
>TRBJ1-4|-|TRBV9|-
TGTGCCAGCAGCGTAGAGCAGGGGAATGAAAAACTGTTTTTT
CASSVEQGNEKLFF
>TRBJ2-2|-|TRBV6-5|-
TGTGCCAGCAGTTACCGGACTCCTAACCCCGGGGAGCTGTTTTTT
CASSYRTPNPGELFF
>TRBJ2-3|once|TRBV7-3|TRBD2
TGTGCCAGCAGCTTATTCCCGGGGGGGCAAGATACGCAGTATTTT
CASSLFPGGQDTQYF
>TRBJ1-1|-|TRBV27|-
TGTGCCAGCAGTTCTAGGGATCCGATGAACACTGAAGCTTTCTTT
CASSSRDPMNTEAFF
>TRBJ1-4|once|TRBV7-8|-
TGTGCCAGCAGCTTCGTAACTGGGGAAAAACTGTTTTTT
CASSFVTGEKLFF
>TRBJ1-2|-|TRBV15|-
TGTGCCACCAGCAGAGATATAGGATGGAGAACGGGCTATGGCTACACCTTC
CATSRDIGWRTGYGYTF
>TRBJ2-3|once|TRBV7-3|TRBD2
TGTGCCAGCAGCTCGGGACTATCCCCTTCAGATACGCAGTATTTT
CASSSGLSPSDTQYF
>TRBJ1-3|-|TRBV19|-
TGTGCCAGTAGTATTAAGGGGTCCTTCTCTGGAAACACCATATATTTT
CASSIKGSFSGNTIYF
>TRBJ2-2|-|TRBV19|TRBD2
TGTGCCAGTAGTACTAGCGGGGGGGCCGCCGGGGAGCTGTTTTTT
CASSTSGGAAGELFF
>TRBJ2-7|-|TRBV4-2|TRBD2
TGTGCCAGCAGCCAAGTGAGCGGGGTCGGCGAGCAGTACTTC
CASSQVSGVGEQYF
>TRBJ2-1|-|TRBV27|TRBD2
TGTGCCAGCCGAACCGGGGGGGCAAATGAGCAGTTCTTC
CASRTGGANEQFF
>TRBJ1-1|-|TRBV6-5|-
TGTGCCAGCAGTTACGGCAGCGCGTCTCCTGAAGCTTTCTTT
CASSYGSASPEAFF
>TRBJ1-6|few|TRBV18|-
TGTGCCAGCTCACCAGAGGTCTCCCCCTCACCCCTCCACTTT
CASSPEVSPSPLHF
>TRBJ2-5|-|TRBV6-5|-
TGTGCCAGCAGTTTCGCAGGGGGAGGGCTAGAGACCCAGTACTTC
CASSFAGGGLETQYF
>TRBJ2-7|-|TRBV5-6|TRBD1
TGTGCCAGCAGCTTAGGGACAGGGGTTTACGAGCAGTACTTC
CASSLGTGVYEQYF
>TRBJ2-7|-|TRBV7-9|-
TGTGCCAGCAGCTTAGGAAGGGACCGATCCTACGAGCAGTACTTC
CASSLGRDRSYEQYF
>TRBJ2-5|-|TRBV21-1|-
TGTGCCAGCAGCAAAGATTTCGGGGAACAGGACCAAGAGACCCAGTACTTC
CASSKDFGEQDQETQYF
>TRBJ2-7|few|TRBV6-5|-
TGTGCCAGCAGATACAGGGTTGAGTACGAGCAGTACTTC
CASRYRVEYEQYF
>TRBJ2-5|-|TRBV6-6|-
TGTGCCAGCAGTTATTTGGCCGGCGAGACCCAGTACTTC
CASSYLAGETQYF
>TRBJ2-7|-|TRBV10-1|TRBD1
TGCGCCAGCAGTAACCCAGGGGGCGAACCCTACGAGCAGTACTTC
CASSNPGGEPYEQYF
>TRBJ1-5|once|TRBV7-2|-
TGTGCCAGCAGCGCATACCAGGTAGATAGCAATCAGCCCCAGCATTTT
CASSAYQVDSNQPQHF
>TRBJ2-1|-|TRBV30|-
TGTGCCTGGAGTATCCTCCGGCGGGCAGACTCCTACAATGAGCAGTTCTTC
CAWSILRRADSYNEQFF
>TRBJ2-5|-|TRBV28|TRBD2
TGTGCCAGCAGTCGGACTAGCGGGGGGGTCGAGACCCAGTACTTC
CASSRTSGGVETQYF
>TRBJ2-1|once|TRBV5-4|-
TGTGCCAGCAGCCGCGACCGGCTATCCTACAATGAGCAGTTCTTC
CASSRDRLSYNEQFF
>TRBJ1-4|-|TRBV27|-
TGTGCCAGCAGTTCCATCGACACGGCAACTAATGAAAAACTGTTTTTT
CASSSIDTATNEKLFF
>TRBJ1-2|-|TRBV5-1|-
TGCGCCAGCAGCTTGGGGGGGTCCTATGGCTACACCTTC
CASSLGGSYGYTF
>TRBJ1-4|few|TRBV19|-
TGTGCCAGTAAGGGCCGGGGAGATCATGAAAAACTGTTTTTT
CASKGRGDHEKLFF
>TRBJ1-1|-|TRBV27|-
TGTGCCAGCAGTTTCGCCAGACCTATGAACACTGAAGCTTTCTTT
CASSFARPMNTEAFF
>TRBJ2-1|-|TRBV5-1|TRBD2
TGCGCCAGCAGCACTGGCCTGGGACTAGCGGGGCCCTACAATGAGCAGTTCTTC
CASSTGLGLAGPYNEQFF
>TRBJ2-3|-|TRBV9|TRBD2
TGTGCCAGCAGCGTAGCTAGCGGGGGGGCCGGTGATACGCAGTATTTT
CASSVASGGAGDTQYF
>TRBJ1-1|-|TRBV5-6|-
TGTGCCAGCAGCTTGGAGGGAGGGACTGAAGCTTTCTTT
CASSLEGGTEAFF
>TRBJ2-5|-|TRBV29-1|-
TGCAGCGTGACTAGTGGACAGACCCAGTACTTC
CSVTSGQTQYF
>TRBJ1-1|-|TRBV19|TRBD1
TGTGCCAGTAAGTCCACCACGGGGACAGAGAACACTGAAGCTTTCTTT
CASKSTTGTENTEAFF
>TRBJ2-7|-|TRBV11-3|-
TGTGCCAGCAGCACCGGGACGGGCATTTTCCCGGGCTCCTACGAGCAGTACTTC
CASSTGTGIFPGSYEQYF
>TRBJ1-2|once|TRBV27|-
TGTGCCAGCAGTTTTCATGTGCAGCGGCAGGGGAAGAACTATGGCTACACCTTC
CASSFHVQRQGKNYGYTF
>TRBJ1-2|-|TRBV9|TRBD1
TGTGCCAGCAGCGGACTGGGACAGGGGGCGCGGGGCTACACCTTC
CASSGLGQGARGYTF
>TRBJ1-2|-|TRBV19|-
TGTGCCAGTAGCCCACAGGATGGAGCTAACTATGGCTACACCTTC
CASSPQDGANYGYTF